This TCR beta chain was identified in a study of blood T cell repertoires in COVID-19. Turning to the study itself: Acute-phase and convalescent COVID-19 samples originated in the United States, Italy and Spain.

Across 20 to 25 US areas, participants ranged in age from about 18 to 100 years. Ten or more counts support this clone. Only in-frame clones appear in the TCRdb table, and some are missing; sequencing was by immunoSEQ multiplex PCR. The sample has approximately 200,000 clones, approximately 81% seen once. Between the trimmed V and J ends, which lost 0 bases and 9 bases, there was a span of 6 bases. From germline, CDR1 is LGHDT and CDR2 YNNKEL (reference sequence). There are 13 residues in the CDR3. The TCR sequence derives from a man aged 40-49 years who had recovered from COVID-19. The sequenced sample consisted of PBMCs or T cells enriched from blood (not recorded which). This rearrangement joins TRBV3-1 (or the pseudogene TRBV3-2) to TRBJ1-6; no clear D gene. The CDR3 here is CASSQDTVSPLHF. The CDR3 DNA is TGTGCCAGCAGCCAAGATACGGTTTCACCCCTCCACTTT.